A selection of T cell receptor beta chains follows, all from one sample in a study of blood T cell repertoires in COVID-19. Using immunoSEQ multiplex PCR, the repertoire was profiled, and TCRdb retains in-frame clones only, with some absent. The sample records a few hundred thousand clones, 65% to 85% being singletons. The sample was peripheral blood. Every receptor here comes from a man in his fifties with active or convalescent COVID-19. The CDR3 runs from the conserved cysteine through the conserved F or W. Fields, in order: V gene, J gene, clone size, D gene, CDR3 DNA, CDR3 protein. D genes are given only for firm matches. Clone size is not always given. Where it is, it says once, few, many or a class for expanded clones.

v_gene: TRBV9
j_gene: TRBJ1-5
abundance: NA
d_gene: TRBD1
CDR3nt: TGTGCCAGCAGCCCCGGGGACAGGGGGGTGCCCCAGCATTTT
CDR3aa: CASSPGDRGVPQHF

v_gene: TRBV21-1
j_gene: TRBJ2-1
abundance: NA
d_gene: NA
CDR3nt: TGTGCCAGCAGCAAAGAACTAGCGGGAGGGCCCGCAAGCTCCTACAATGAGCAGTTCTTC
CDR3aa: CASSKELAGGPASSYNEQFF

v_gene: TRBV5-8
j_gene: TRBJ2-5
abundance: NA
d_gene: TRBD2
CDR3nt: TGTGCCAGCACGAGGGAGGGCCCTGGGGAGACCCAGTACTTC
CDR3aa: CASTREGPGETQYF

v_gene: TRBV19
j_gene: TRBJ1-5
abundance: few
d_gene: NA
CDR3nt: TGTGCCAGTAGTATAGATCGTGGTGACCAATCGGCAGGACAGCCCCAGCATTTT
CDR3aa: CASSIDRGDQSAGQPQHF

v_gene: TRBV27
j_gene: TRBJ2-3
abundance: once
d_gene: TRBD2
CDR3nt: TGTGCCAGCAGCCTTAGCGGGAGGGTGCGCACAGATACGCAGTATTTT
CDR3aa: CASSLSGRVRTDTQYF

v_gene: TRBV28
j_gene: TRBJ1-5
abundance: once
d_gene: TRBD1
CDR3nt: TGTGCCACCTCAAGGACAGGAATTCACTATAGCAATCAGCCCCAGCATTTT
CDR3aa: CATSRTGIHYSNQPQHF

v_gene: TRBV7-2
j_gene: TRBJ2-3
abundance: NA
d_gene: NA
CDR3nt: TGTGCCAGCACCCTAGGCGGGGCGATTTTGAATACGCAGTATTTT
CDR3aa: CASTLGGAILNTQYF

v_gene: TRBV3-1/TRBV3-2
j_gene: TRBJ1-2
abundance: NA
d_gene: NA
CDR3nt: TGTGCCAGCAGCCATGCGTCTCGGGACTATGGCTACACCTTC
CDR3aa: CASSHASRDYGYTF

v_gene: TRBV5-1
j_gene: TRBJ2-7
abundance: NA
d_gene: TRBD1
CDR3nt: TGCGCCAGCAGCTTAACCGGGACAGCCACCTCCTACGAGCAGTACTTC
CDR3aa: CASSLTGTATSYEQYF

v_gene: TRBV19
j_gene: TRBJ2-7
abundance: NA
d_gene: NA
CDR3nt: TGTGCCAGTAGTATAGTAGGGAGAAACGAGCAGTACTTC
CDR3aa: CASSIVGRNEQYF

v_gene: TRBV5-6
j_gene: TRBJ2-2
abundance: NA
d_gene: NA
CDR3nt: TGTGCCAGCAGCCGGACAAGGAACACCGGGGAGCTGTTTTTT
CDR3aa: CASSRTRNTGELFF

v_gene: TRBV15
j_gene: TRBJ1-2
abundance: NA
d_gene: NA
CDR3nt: TGTGCCACCAGCAGAGGGGGGGAGGCTTTGTATGGCTACACCTTC
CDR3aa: CATSRGGEALYGYTF

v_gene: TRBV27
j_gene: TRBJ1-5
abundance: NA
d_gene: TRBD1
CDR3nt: TGTGCCAGCAGTCCGGGGACAGGCGTCCGTCCCCAGCATTTT
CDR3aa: CASSPGTGVRPQHF

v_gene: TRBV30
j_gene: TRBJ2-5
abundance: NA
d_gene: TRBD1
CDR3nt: TGTGCCTGGAGTGTACGGGCAGGGGGTAGGGAGACCCAGTACTTC
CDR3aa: CAWSVRAGGRETQYF

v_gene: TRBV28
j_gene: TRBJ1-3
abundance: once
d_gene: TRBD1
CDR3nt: TGTGCCAGCAGCTCGCACGGAGACAGGGGAGGAAACACCATATATTTT
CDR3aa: CASSSHGDRGGNTIYF

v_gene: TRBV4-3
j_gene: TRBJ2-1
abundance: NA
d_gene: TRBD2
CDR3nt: TGCGCCAGCAGCCTCGACCGGGGCGCCGGACTAGCGGGGAGGTTCTTC
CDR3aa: CASSLDRGAGLAGRFF

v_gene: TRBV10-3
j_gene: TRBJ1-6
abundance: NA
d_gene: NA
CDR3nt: TGTGCCATCAGGGAACAGGGCGTTTTTTCACCCCTCCACTTT
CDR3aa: CAIREQGVFSPLHF

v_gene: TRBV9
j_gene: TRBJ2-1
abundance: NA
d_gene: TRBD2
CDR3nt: TGTGCCAGCAGCGGTCCGGGGGGTGAGCAGTTCTTC
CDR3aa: CASSGPGGEQFF

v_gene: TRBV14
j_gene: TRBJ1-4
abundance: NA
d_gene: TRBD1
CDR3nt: TGTGCCAGCAGCCACGGGGACAGGGACTTATATGAAGGTGAAAAACTGTTTTTT
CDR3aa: CASSHGDRDLYEGEKLFF

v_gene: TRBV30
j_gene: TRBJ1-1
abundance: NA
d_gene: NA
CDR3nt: TGTGCCTGCCGGGGTCGCGGCGGCACTGAAGCTTTCTTT
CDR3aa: CACRGRGGTEAFF

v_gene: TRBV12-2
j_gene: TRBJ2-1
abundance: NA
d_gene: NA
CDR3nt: TGTGCAAGTCGCTTTATTGACGGGGTGGGTTACAATGAGCAGTTCTTC
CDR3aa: CASRFIDGVGYNEQFF

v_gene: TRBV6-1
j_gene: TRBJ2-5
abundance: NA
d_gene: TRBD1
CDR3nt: TGTGCCAGCAGTGATGGACAGGGAAACCAAGAGACCCAGTACTTC
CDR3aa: CASSDGQGNQETQYF

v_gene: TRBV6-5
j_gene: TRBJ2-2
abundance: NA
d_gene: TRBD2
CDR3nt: TGTGCCAGCAGTTACCTCAGCGGGAGAGCTGGCGGGGAGCTGTTTTTT
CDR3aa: CASSYLSGRAGGELFF

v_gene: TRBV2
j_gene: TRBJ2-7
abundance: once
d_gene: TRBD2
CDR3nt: TGTGCCAGCAGAGCCGGGACTAGCGGAGCCTACGAGCAGTACTTC
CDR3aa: CASRAGTSGAYEQYF

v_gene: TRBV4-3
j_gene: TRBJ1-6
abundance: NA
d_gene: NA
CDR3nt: TGCGCCAGCAGCCAAGATCAGGACAGTAGCGATTACCACTTT
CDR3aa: CASSQDQDSSDYHF

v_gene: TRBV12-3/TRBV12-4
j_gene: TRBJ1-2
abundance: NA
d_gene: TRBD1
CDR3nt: TGTGCCAGCAGTTTGGGGACAGGGGATGGCTACACCTTC
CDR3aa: CASSLGTGDGYTF

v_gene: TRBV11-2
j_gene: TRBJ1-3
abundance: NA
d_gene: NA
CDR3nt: TGTGCCAGCAGCCCGCAGTGGGGGGGCAGGACAAGCTCTGGAAACACCATATATTTT
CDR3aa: CASSPQWGGRTSSGNTIYF

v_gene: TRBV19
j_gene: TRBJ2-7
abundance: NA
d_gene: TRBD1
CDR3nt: TGTGCCAGTAGCGCCGAAGACAGGGGGTTGTACGAGCAGTACTTC
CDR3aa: CASSAEDRGLYEQYF

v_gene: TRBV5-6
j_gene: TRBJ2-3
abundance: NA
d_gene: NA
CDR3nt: TGTGCCAGCAGCTTGGAGGCGAGCGGCAACACAGATACGCAGTATTTT
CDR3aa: CASSLEASGNTDTQYF

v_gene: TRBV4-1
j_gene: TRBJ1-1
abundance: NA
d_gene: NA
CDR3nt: TGCGCCAGCAGCCAAGACACGGACAGCTCAGAGATGCCTGAAGCTTTCTTT
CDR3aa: CASSQDTDSSEMPEAFF

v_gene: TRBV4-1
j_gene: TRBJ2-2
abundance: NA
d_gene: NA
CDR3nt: TGCGCCAGCAGCCAAAAGCCCCAGGGGGGAACCGGGGAGCTGTTTTTT
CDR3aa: CASSQKPQGGTGELFF

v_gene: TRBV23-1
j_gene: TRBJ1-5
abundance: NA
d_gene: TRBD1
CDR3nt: TGCGCCAGCAGTCAATCAGGGGGCGAGGGGAATCAGCCCCAGCATTTT
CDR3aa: CASSQSGGEGNQPQHF

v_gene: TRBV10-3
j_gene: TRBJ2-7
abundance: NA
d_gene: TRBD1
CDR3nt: TGTGCCATCAGTGGTCAGGGGGCCCACTACGAGCAGTACTTC
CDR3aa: CAISGQGAHYEQYF

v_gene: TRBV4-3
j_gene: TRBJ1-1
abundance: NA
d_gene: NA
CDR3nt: TGCGCCAGCAGCCAAGATACTAGGGCGGCAGCTTTCTTT
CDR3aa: CASSQDTRAAAFF

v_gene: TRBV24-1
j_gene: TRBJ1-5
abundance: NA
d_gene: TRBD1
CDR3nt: TGTGCCACCAGTGACAGGGGGTCACAGCCCCAGCATTTT
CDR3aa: CATSDRGSQPQHF

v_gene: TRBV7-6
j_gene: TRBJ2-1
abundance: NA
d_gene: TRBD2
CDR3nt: TGTGCCAGCAGCCAGGGAGGGTTATCCTACAATGAGCAGTTCTTC
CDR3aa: CASSQGGLSYNEQFF

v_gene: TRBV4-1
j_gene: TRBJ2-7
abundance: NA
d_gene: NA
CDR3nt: TGCGCCAGCAGCCATACTAGCCGGACCTACGAGCAGTACTTC
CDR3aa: CASSHTSRTYEQYF

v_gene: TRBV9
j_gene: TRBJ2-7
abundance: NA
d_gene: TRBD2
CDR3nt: TGTGCCAGCAGCGTAGGCGGTAGCGGGGGGCTCGAGCAGTACTTC
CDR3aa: CASSVGGSGGLEQYF

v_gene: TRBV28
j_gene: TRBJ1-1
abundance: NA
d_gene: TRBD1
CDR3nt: TGTGCCGCCCGAAGGCAGGGGGCGAACACTGAAGCTTTCTTT
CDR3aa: CAARRQGANTEAFF

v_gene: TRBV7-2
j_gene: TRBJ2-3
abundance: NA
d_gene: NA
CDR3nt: TGTGCCAGCAGCTTAGTATTCTCTAATACGCAGTATTTT
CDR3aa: CASSLVFSNTQYF

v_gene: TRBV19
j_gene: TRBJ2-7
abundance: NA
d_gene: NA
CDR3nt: TGTGCCAGTAGTATCGAATCCCCCCCCAACCTACACGAGCAGTACTTC
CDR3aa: CASSIESPPNLHEQYF

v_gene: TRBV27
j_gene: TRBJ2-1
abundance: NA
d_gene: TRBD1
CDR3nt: TGTGCCAGCAGATCATGGGGACAGGTGAACAATGAGCAGTTCTTC
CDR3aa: CASRSWGQVNNEQFF

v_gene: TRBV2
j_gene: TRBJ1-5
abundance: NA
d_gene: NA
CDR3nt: TGTGCCAGCAGTGAAGCGCGGGGCACCCTCGGGGACCCCCGCAATCAGCCCCAGCATTTT
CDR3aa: CASSEARGTLGDPRNQPQHF

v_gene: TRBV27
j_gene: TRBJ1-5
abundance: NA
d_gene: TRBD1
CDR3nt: TGTGCCAGCAGTTTACGAGGGACAGGGAGCAATCAGCCCCAGCATTTT
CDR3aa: CASSLRGTGSNQPQHF

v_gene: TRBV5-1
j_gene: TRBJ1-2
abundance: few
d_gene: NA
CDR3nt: TGCGCCAGCAGCTTAAGAAGGACTGATGGCTACACCTTC
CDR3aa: CASSLRRTDGYTF

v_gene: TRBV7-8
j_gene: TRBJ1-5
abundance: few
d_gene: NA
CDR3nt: TGTGCCAGCAGCTTCAAATCTTCGGTTCGCAATCAGCCCCAGCATTTT
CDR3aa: CASSFKSSVRNQPQHF

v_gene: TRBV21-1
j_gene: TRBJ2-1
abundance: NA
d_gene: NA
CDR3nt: TGTGCCAGCAGCTTTAAAGCGGGAGGGTACGAGCAGTTCTTC
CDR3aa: CASSFKAGGYEQFF

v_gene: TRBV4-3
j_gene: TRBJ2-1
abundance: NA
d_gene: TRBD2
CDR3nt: TGCGCCAGCAGCCACGGACTAGCGGGGGAGAATGAGCAGTTCTTC
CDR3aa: CASSHGLAGENEQFF

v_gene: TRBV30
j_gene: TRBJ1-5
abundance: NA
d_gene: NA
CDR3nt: TGTGCCTGGAGTGTTAGGGGACACGGACGTCAGCCCCAGCATTTT
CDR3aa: CAWSVRGHGRQPQHF

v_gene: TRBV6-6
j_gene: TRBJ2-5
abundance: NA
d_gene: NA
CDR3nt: TGTGCCAGCGCAGGGACTTCAGAGCTGGTGGCCCAGTACTTC
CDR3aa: CASAGTSELVAQYF

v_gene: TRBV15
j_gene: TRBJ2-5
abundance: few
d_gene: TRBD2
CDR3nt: TGTGCCACCAGCAGAGATAGGGCTAGCGGCCACGAAGGGGAAGAGACCCAGTACTTC
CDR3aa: CATSRDRASGHEGEETQYF

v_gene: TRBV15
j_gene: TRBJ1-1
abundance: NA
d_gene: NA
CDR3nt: TGTGCCACCAGCAAAGGACAGATGAACACTGAAGCTTTCTTT
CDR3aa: CATSKGQMNTEAFF

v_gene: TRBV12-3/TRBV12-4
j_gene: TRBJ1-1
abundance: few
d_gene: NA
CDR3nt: TGTGCCAGCACCACAGGGTTCACTGAAGCTTTCTTT
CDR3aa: CASTTGFTEAFF

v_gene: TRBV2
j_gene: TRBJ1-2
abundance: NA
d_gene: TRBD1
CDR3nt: TGTGCCAGCAGTCAGGGGGCTAGGGGCTATGGCTACACCTTC
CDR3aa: CASSQGARGYGYTF

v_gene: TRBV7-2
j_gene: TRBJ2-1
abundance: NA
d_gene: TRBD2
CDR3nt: TGTGCCAGCAGCTTACTAGCGGGGGAATACAATGAGCAGTTCTTC
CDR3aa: CASSLLAGEYNEQFF

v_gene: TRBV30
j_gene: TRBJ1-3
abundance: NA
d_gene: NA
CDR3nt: TGTGCCTGGAGTGTATCGGTTAATACTGGAAACACCATATATTTT
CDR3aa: CAWSVSVNTGNTIYF

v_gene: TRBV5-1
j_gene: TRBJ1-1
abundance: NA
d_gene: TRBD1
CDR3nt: TGCGCCAGCACCGACCAACAGGGGTCTGGGACTGAAGCTTTCTTT
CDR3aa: CASTDQQGSGTEAFF